The 29 T cell receptor beta chains presented below share a single source sample, sequenced in a study of T cells in Graves' hyperthyroidism and ophthalmopathy. Amplification yielded TCR beta CDR3 regions, with RNA transcripts as the source. HTBI primers were used for first-round RT-PCR of the TCR CDR3. TCRdb reprocessed the multiplex PCR reads with MiXCR, giving one entry per CDR3 protein. The table lists roughly 740,000 distinct CDR3 sequences, about 17% of them singletons. Sequencing was performed on blood. These receptor sequences come from a man in his late teens or twenties with Graves' hyperthyroidism.

This clonotype was detected ten times or more. V gene TRBV5-1 combines with J gene TRBJ2-7; 10 bases are shared with TRBD2. The CDR3 contains 16 residues. Per the germline V gene, CDR1 is SGHRS and CDR2 is YFSETQ. The V segment lost 0 bases and the J segment 0 bases; nucleotides outside the gene matches: 3. This CDR3 is CASSLDASGSSYEQYF. DNA of the CDR3: TGCGCCAGCAGCTTGGACGCTAGCGGGAGCTCCTACGAGCAGTACTTC.

This clonotype was seen repeatedly, ten times or more. The chain couples TRBV7-3 to TRBJ2-2; D is perhaps TRBD1 or TRBD2 (5 bases each). Trimming cost V 5 bases and J 4 bases, with 17 bases left between them. Germline-derived CDR1 and CDR2 are SGHTA and FQGTGA. This CDR3 region has 16 residues. The CDR3 coding sequence is TGTGCCAGCAGCCCTACCCCGGGGCCCTCCACCGGGGAGCTGTTTTTT. Amino acid sequence: CASSPTPGPSTGELFF.

The sample holds a few counts of this clonotype. The rearrangement uses TRBV15 and TRBJ2-7, with unresolved D. V lost 1 base and J 6 bases, leaving 7 bases between the germline ends. The CDR3 is 12 residues long. From germline, CDR1 is LNHNV and CDR2 YYDKDF (reference sequence). As DNA, the CDR3 is TGTGCCACCAGCAGAGTAGGGTCCGAGCAGTACTTC. Protein sequence: CATSRVGSEQYF.

V is TRBV6-2 or TRBV6-3 and J is TRBJ2-1; D call uncertain. The germline gives CDR1 MNHEY, CDR2 SVGEGT. The CDR3 contains 13 residues. The germline V and J ends were trimmed by 1 base and 9 bases, with 10 bases remaining between them. CDR3 DNA: TGTGCCAGCAGTTACTTGGGGTACGGTGAGCAGTTCTTC. This encodes CASSYLGYGEQFF.

The chain recombines TRBV7-2 with TRBJ1-6; 10 bases map to TRBD1. This CDR3 region has 14 residues. Trimming at V came to 3 bases and at J to 11 bases, leaving 4 bases not matched to a gene. Looked up from germline, CDR1 is SGHTA and CDR2 is FQGNSA. CDR3 loop: CASSFGTGVAPLHF. CDR3 in DNA: TGTGCCAGCAGCTTTGGGACAGGGGTCGCACCCCTCCACTTT.

This clonotype was seen at least ten times. V is TRBV6-1 and J is TRBJ1-5; D remains ambiguous. The germline V gene encodes CDR1 MNHNS and CDR2 SASEGT. CDR3 length equals 13 residues. With 2 bases removed from V and 9 bases from J, the gap between germline ends came to 11 bases. The CDR3 reads CASSENGRSPQHF. CDR3 bases: TGTGCCAGCAGTGAAAATGGACGGTCGCCCCAGCATTTT.

This clonotype has ten or more counts. The chain has TRBV6-1 and TRBJ2-5, with D possibly TRBD1 on 6 matching bases. V was clipped by 10 bases and J by 5 bases, with 20 bases between them. The V gene's germline CDR1 is MNHNS and CDR2 SASEGT. The CDR3 length is 14 residues. CDR3 residues: CATRTYRVAETQYF. The CDR3, as DNA: TGTGCCACGCGGACCTACAGGGTTGCGGAGACCCAGTACTTC.

This rearrangement joins TRBV5-1 to TRBJ2-7; 7 positions match TRBD1. CDR1 and CDR2 from the germline V gene are SGHRS and YFSETQ. V was pared by 0 bases and J by 2 bases, with 5 bases of the junction left unmatched. The length of the CDR3 is 15 residues. CDR3 amino acids: CASSLGGTVAYEQYF. The CDR3 coding sequence is TGCGCCAGCAGCTTGGGGGGGACAGTAGCCTACGAGCAGTACTTC.

A few counts support this clonotype. The chain carries TRBV4-3 and TRBJ1-2; the match to TRBD1 covers 10 bases. Germline-derived CDR1 and CDR2 are LGHNA and YSLEER. V shed 3 bases and J 8 bases; nucleotides not matched to a gene: 6. CDR3 length: 14 amino acids. CDR3 DNA: TGCGCCAGCAGCCAGGACAGGGGGAACAGAGGCTACACCTTC. This encodes CASSQDRGNRGYTF.

This clonotype was seen ten or more times. The rearrangement links TRBV28 to TRBJ1-5, with D unresolved. The V gene's germline CDR1 is MDHEN and CDR2 SYDVKM. V was pared by 1 base and J by 6 bases, with 16 bases between. This CDR3 is built from 16 residues. CDR3 loop: CASSLLSLGLGQPQHF. As DNA, the CDR3 is TGTGCCAGCAGTTTATTATCCCTTGGGCTGGGTCAGCCCCAGCATTTT.

The chain couples TRBV2 to TRBJ2-5, with 9 bases aligning to TRBD1. With V trimmed by 4 bases and J by 4 bases, 4 bases remained unmatched. Looked up from germline, CDR1 is SNHLY and CDR2 is FYNNEI. The CDR3 is made up of 14 amino acids. CDR3 amino acids: CASSVRTGVETQYF. The DNA of the CDR3 is TGTGCCAGCAGTGTGAGGACAGGGGTAGAGACCCAGTACTTC. Complete variable domain (other parts from reference TRBV2 and TRBJ2-5): EPEVTQTPSHQVTQMGQEVILRCVPISNHLYFYWYRQILGQKVEFLVSFYNNEISEKSEIFDDQFSVERPDGSNFTLKIRSTKLEDSAMYFCASSVRTGVETQYFGPGTRLLVL.

This clonotype has ten or more counts. The rearrangement uses TRBV20-1 and TRBJ1-6; no clear D. V was clipped by 3 bases and J by 10 bases, with 10 bases between them. Germline CDR1 is DFQATT and CDR2 is SNEGSKA (reference sequence). This CDR3 spans 12 amino acids. The DNA of the CDR3 is TGCAGTGCTAGTCTTGTGTGGTCACCCCTCCACTTT. The encoded protein is CSASLVWSPLHF.

This clonotype was detected ten times or more. This sequence joins TRBV27 and TRBJ2-1; possible D gene TRBD2, 5 bases. The CDR3 sequence is 14 residues long. V shed 3 bases and J shed 10 bases, with 16 bases lying between them. The germline V gene encodes CDR1 MNHEY and CDR2 SMNVEV (reference sequence). CDR3 region: CASSFWTREGEQFF. The CDR3 coding sequence is TGTGCCAGCAGTTTTTGGACGAGGGAAGGGGAGCAGTTCTTC.

This clonotype was counted between two and nine times. This chain uses TRBV5-6 with TRBJ2-1; 7 bases match TRBD2. CDR1 is SGHDT, CDR2 YYEEEE, per germline. The CDR3 has 15 residues. The junction had 9 bases not matched to a gene; V was cut back by 1 base and J by 8 bases. This CDR3 is CASSLRREGQDEQFF. The CDR3 DNA sequence: TGTGCCAGCAGCTTGAGGAGGGAGGGCCAAGATGAGCAGTTCTTC.

This clonotype was counted between two and nine times. CDR3 residues: CASSGRVVAEKLFF. CDR3 nucleotides: TGTGCCAGCAGCGGCAGGGTAGTGGCCGAAAAACTGTTTTTT. The chain joins TRBV7-9 to TRBJ1-4, with D maybe TRBD1 (5 bases). This CDR3 has 14 amino acids. CDR1 and CDR2 (germline): SEHNR, FQNEAQ (reference sequence). The germline V and J ends were trimmed by 5 bases and 8 bases, with 15 bases remaining between them.

This clonotype was observed a few times. CDR3 in amino acids: CASSPPWGGGTDTQYF. In DNA, the CDR3 is TGTGCCAGCAGCCCCCCGTGGGGGGGGGGCACAGATACGCAGTATTTT. The chain joins TRBV7-9 to TRBJ2-3; 7 bases agree with TRBD2. Losses at the gene ends were 5 bases for V and 1 base for J; bases not matched to a gene: 9. The CDR3 loop spans 16 amino acids. Germline CDR1 and CDR2: SEHNR and FQNEAQ (reference sequence).

This clonotype was observed a few times. V is TRBV11-2 and J is TRBJ1-2; D possibly corresponds to TRBD1 (6 bases). Germline-derived CDR1 and CDR2 are SGHAT and FQNNGV. Trimming pared 5 bases from V and 5 bases from J, leaving 15 bases between. The CDR3 runs 14 residues. In DNA form, the CDR3 reads TGTGCCAGCAGCGATGTAGGGGGGTTTTATGGCTACACCTTC. As protein: CASSDVGGFYGYTF.

The chain uses TRBV29-1 and TRBJ1-1; TRBD1 is a possible D gene (5 bases). This CDR3 spans 12 amino acids. Germline V gene sequence: CDR1 SQVTM, CDR2 ANQGSEA. Trimming stripped 7 bases from V and 1 base from J, with 10 bases between. The CDR3 reads CSDGTANTEAFF. Here the CDR3 DNA reads TGCAGCGACGGGACGGCGAACACTGAAGCTTTCTTT.

This chain links TRBV11-3 with TRBJ1-1; a weak D match, TRBD1 (6 bases). V lost 2 bases and J lost 5, with 15 bases in between. The CDR3 consists of 15 residues. Looked up from germline, CDR1 is SGHNT and CDR2 is YENEEA. The CDR3 here is CASSLSQGRGTEAFF. Here the CDR3 DNA reads TGTGCCAGCAGCTTATCGCAGGGGAGGGGAACTGAAGCTTTCTTT. Filled out from reference TRBV11-3 and TRBJ1-1, the complete variable domain reads EAGVVQSPRYKIIEKKQPVAFWCNPISGHNTLYWYLQNLGQGPELLIRYENEEAVDDSQLPKDRFSAERLKGVDSTLKIQPAELGDSAVYLCASSLSQGRGTEAFFGQGTRLTVV.

The chain joins TRBV30 to TRBJ2-6; D is unresolved. In germline, CDR1 is GTSNPN, CDR2 SVGIG (reference sequence). This CDR3 is built from 14 residues. Deletions cut 1 base from V and 2 bases from J, with 6 bases between. The CDR3 spells CAWSEATGANVLTF. For the CDR3, the DNA is TGTGCCTGGAGTGAAGCCACTGGGGCCAACGTCCTGACTTTC.

This clonotype was recorded only once. The V and J genes are TRBV10-2 and TRBJ2-5; D is perhaps TRBD2 (5 bases). Looked up from germline, CDR1 is WSHSY and CDR2 is SAAADI. The CDR3 runs to 12 residues. V lost 9 bases to trimming and J lost 5 bases, with 13 bases between them. CDR3 protein: CASMGASETQYF. For the CDR3, the DNA is TGCGCCAGTATGGGAGCCAGCGAGACCCAGTACTTC.

The genes are TRBV15 and TRBJ1-1; D is possibly TRBD1 (6 bases). This CDR3 spans 14 amino acids. Germline V gene data show CDR1 as LNHNV and CDR2 as YYDKDF (reference sequence). Deletions cut 0 bases from V and 4 bases from J, with 9 bases between. The CDR3 here is CATSRDRGATEAFF. The CDR3 nucleotides read TGTGCCACCAGCAGAGATCGGGGGGCCACTGAAGCTTTCTTT.

This clonotype has ten or more counts. The rearrangement uses TRBV12-3 or TRBV12-4 and TRBJ1-1; D not resolved. The V and J ends lost 7 bases and 1 base respectively, with 10 bases between them. CDR3 length equals 13 residues. The CDR3 region is CASTPLGNTEAFF. For the CDR3, the DNA is TGTGCCAGCACCCCGTTGGGGAACACTGAAGCTTTCTTT.

The J gene is TRBJ2-1, the V gene TRBV12-3 or TRBV12-4; D unresolved. The CDR3 consists of 13 residues. V lost 8 bases and J 0 bases, leaving 8 bases between the germline ends. CDR3 loop: CASGWSSYNEQFF. The CDR3 DNA reads as TGTGCCAGCGGATGGAGCTCCTACAATGAGCAGTTCTTC.

This clonotype was picked up a small number of times. V gene TRBV7-9 combines with J gene TRBJ2-3; D gene uncertain. V was cut by 5 bases and J by 2 bases, with 17 bases left in between. The germline V gene has CDR1 SEHNR and CDR2 FQNEAQ (reference sequence). CDR3 size: 16 residues. CDR3 bases: TGTGCCAGCAGCCGAAAAGGCGGCAGGTTCACAGATACGCAGTATTTT. Its protein is CASSRKGGRFTDTQYF. Complete variable domain (other parts from reference TRBV7-9 and TRBJ2-3): DTGVSQNPRHKITKRGQNVTFRCDPISEHNRLYWYRQTLGQGPEFLTYFQNEAQLEKSRLLSDRFSAERPKGSFSTLEIQRTEQGDSAMYLCASSRKGGRFTDTQYFGPGTRLTVL.

The chain carries TRBV6-1 and TRBJ2-5; a weak D match, TRBD1 (5 bases). CDR3 length equals 14 residues. V lost 6 bases to trimming and J lost 5 bases, with 16 bases between them. Germline CDR1 reads MNHNS; CDR2 reads SASEGT. The CDR3, as DNA: TGTGCCAGCAGGGCAGGGCTACGGTCCGAGACCCAGTACTTC. Translating it yields CASRAGLRSETQYF.

This clonotype was detected only a few times. This CDR3 is CASSWGNSYEQYF. The CDR3 DNA reads as TGCGCCAGCAGCTGGGGGAATTCCTACGAGCAGTACTTC. V gene TRBV5-1 combines with J gene TRBJ2-7; D may be TRBD1 or TRBD2 (5 bases each). V dropped 3 bases and J dropped 1 base, with 8 bases sitting between them. Germline loops: CDR1 SGHRS, CDR2 YFSETQ. CDR3 length: 13 residues.

In this sample, this clonotype turned up a few times. The V call is TRBV10-3, the J call TRBJ2-7, with D tentatively TRBD1 (5 bases). The CDR3 loop spans 13 amino acids. V lost 6 bases to trimming and J lost 1 base, with 10 bases between them. Germline V gene data show CDR1 as ENHRY and CDR2 as SYGVKD. CDR3 in amino acids: CAIRQVFSYEQYF. CDR3 DNA: TGTGCCATCAGACAGGTTTTTTCCTACGAGCAGTACTTC.

This sequence joins TRBV7-9 and TRBJ2-7, with 7 positions matching TRBD1. From germline, CDR1 is SEHNR and CDR2 FQNEAQ (reference sequence). The CDR3 spans 14 residues. Trimming removed 3 bases from V and 6 bases from J; junction bases left unmatched: 8. CDR3 nucleotide sequence: TGTGCCAGCAGCTTCGACAGGGTGAGGGTCGAGCAGTACTTC. This codes for CASSFDRVRVEQYF.